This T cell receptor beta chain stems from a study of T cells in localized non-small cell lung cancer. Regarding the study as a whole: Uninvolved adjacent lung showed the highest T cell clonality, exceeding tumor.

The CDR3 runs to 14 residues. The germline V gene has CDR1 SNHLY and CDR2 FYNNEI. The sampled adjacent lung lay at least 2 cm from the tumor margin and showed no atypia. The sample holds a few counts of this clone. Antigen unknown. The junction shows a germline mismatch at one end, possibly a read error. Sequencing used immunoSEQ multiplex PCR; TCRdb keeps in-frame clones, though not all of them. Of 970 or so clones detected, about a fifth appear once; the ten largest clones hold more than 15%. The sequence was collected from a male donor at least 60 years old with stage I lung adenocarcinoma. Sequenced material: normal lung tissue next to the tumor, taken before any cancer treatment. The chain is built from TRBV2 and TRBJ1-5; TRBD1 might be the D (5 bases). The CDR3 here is CASNEGDSNQPQHF. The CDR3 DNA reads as TGTGCCAGCAATGAAGGGGATAGCAATCAGCCCCAGCATTTT.